This record covers a single T cell receptor beta chain. Antigen specificity is unknown. An end of the junction does not agree with germline; a read error may underlie this. The data were obtained in a study of tumor-infiltrating lymphocytes in primary liver carcinoma. General study results and limits: Roughly 7-24% of top clones, and no more, occurred in all five tumor regions.

Total RNA (around 500 ng) served as template for TCR beta cDNA synthesis primed by a constant-region primer. Investigators got TCR beta libraries out of three nested multiplex PCR rounds, done with slightly modified ARM-PCR. MiXCR, run by TCRdb on the multiplex PCR reads, gives a single entry per CDR3 protein. Of about 74,000 distinct CDR3 sequences listed, 60% to 75% are singletons. Unsorted bulk tissue of roughly 20-31 mg yielded co-extracted RNA and DNA. Five distinct regions per tumor were sampled. This clonotype was obtained from a man between 35 and 55 years old with primary liver carcinoma and hepatitis B virus infection. Sequencing input: liver tumor tissue from sampling region 4. Stated subset: tumor region T4, right-lateral pole.

The CDR3 here is CDSRSTSGSYEQYF. The CDR3, as DNA: TGTGACAGCAGGAGTACTAGCGGCTCCTACGAGCAATACTTC. This chain uses TRBV12-3 or TRBV12-4 with TRBJ2-7; 8 nucleotides match TRBD2. CDR3 length equals 14 residues.